The clone carrying this T cell receptor (beta chain) was seen more than once but under ten times. Its antigen is as yet unknown. The sample originates from a study of cytomegalovirus exposure and HLA in healthy donors. Per germline, CDR1 GTSNPN and CDR2 SVGIG (reference sequence). Trimming took off 8 bases at V and 3 bases at J, with 16 bases between the two ends. The CDR3 is 14 amino acids. Whole-study results and caveats: In a later analysis, most CMV-associated TCR beta chains appeared HLA-restricted. The study recorded fewer than 200 TCR beta chains that were cytomegalovirus-associated. A later analysis appeared to link common viral pathogens to several of the most significant clusters.

Primers: 60 Vbeta forward and 13 Jbeta reverse. Profiled with immunoSEQ multiplex PCR; TCRdb holds only in-frame clones, not every one. The table lists roughly 120,000 clones, 75% to 85% of them singletons. The origin of this receptor is a middle-aged man in good health and CMV-seronegative. Sequenced sample: PBMCs. The chain has TRBV30 and TRBJ1-4, with a weak D call TRBD1 (5 bases). CDR3 sequence reads: CAGASLLPNEKLFF. The CDR3 DNA reads TGTGCCGGGGCCAGTTTACTCCCTAATGAAAAACTGTTTTTT.